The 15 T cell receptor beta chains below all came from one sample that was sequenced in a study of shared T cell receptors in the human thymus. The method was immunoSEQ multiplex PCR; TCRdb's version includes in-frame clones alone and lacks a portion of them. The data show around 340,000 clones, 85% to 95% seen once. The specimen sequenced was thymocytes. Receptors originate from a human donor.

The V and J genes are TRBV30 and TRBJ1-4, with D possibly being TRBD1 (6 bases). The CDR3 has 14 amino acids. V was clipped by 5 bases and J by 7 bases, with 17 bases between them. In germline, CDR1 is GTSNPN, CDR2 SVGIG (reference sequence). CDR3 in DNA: TGTGCCTGGGCACAGGGACCCCGGCGTGAAAAACTGTTTTTT. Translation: CAWAQGPRREKLFF.

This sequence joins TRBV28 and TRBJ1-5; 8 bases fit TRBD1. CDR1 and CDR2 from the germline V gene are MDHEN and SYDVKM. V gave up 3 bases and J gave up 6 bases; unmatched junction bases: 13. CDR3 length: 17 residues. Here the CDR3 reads CASSFAIRTGWVQPQHF. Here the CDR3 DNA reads TGTGCCAGCAGTTTTGCAATTCGGACAGGGTGGGTTCAGCCCCAGCATTTT.

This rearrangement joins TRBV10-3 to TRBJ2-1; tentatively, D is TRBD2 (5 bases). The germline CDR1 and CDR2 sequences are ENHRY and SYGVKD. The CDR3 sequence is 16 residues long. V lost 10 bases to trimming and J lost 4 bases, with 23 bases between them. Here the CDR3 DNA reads TGTGCCACCCAACTGGAGGCAGAGGCCTTTTACAATGAGCAGTTCTTC. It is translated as CATQLEAEAFYNEQFF.

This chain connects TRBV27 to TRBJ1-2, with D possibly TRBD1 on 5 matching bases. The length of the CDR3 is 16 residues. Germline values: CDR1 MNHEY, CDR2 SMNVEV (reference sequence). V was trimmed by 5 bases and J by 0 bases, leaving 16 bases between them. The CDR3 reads CASSLHGTRANYGYTF. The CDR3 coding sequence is TGTGCCAGCAGTCTACATGGGACTCGAGCTAACTATGGCTACACCTTC.

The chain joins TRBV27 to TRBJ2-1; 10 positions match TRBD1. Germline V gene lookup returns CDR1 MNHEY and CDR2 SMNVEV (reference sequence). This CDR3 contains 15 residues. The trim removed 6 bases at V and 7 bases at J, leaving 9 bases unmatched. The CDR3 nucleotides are TGTGCCAGCAGGCACCGGGACAGGGGATTGAATGAGCAGTTCTTC. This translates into CASRHRDRGLNEQFF.

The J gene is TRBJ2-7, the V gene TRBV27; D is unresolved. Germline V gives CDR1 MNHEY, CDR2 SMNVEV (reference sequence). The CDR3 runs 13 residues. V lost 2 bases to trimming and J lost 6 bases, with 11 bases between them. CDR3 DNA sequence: TGTGCCAGCAGTTTACTTTTGATCGGCGAGCAGTACTTC. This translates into CASSLLLIGEQYF.

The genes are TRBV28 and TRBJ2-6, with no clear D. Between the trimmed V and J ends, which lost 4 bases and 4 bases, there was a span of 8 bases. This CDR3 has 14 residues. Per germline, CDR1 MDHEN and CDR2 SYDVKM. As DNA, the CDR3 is TGTGCCAGCAGTTCCTTACGAGGGGCCAACGTCCTGACTTTC. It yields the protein CASSSLRGANVLTF.

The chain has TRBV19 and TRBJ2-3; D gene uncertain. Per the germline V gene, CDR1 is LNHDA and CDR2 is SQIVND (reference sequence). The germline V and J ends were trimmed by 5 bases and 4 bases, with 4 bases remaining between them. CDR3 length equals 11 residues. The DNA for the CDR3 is TGTGCCAGTAGTGTTCCAGATACGCAGTATTTT. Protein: CASSVPDTQYF.

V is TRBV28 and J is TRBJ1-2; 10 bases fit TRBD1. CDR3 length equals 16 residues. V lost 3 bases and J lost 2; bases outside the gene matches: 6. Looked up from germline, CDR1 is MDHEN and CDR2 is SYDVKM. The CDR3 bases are TGTGCCAGCAGTTTCTCTCAGGGACAGGGGAACTATGGCTACACCTTC. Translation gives CASSFSQGQGNYGYTF.

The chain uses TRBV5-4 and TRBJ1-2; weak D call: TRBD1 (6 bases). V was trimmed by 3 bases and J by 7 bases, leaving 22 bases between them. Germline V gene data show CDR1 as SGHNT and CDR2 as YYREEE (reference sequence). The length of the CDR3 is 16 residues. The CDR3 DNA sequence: TGTGCCAGCAGCTGGGGGACACCGGGACAAGTTCCTGGCTACACCTTC. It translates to CASSWGTPGQVPGYTF.

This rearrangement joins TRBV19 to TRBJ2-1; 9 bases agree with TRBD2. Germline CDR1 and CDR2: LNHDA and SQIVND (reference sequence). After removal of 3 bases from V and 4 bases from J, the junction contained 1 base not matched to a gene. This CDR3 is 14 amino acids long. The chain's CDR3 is CASSILAGYNEQFF. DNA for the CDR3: TGTGCCAGTAGTATTCTAGCGGGATACAATGAGCAGTTCTTC.

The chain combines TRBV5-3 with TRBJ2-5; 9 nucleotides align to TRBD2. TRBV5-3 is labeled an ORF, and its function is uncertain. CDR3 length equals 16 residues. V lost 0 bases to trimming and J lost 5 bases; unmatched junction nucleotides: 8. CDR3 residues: CARSLAERSGGETQYF. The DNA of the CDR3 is TGTGCCAGAAGCTTGGCCGAGCGGAGCGGGGGGGAGACCCAGTACTTC.

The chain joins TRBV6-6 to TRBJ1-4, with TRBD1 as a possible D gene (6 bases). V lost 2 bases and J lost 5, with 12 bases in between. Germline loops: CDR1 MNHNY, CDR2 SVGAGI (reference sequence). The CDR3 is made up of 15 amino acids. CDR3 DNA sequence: TGTGCCAGCAGTTACGTCCGGGACATGAATGAAAAACTGTTTTTT. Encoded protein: CASSYVRDMNEKLFF.

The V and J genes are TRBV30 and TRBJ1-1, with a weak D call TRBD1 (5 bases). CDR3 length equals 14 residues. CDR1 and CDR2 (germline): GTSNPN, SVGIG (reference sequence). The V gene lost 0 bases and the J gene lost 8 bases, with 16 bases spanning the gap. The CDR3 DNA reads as TGTGCCTGGAGTGTACCTTATCTCTCAGGGGAAGCTTTCTTT. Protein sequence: CAWSVPYLSGEAFF.

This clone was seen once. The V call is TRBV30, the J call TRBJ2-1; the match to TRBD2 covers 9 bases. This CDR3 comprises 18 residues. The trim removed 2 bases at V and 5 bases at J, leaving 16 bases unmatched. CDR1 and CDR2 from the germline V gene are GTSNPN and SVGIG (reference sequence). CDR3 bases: TGTGCCTGGAGTCGGACTAGCGCGTTATTTGCTTTCGACAATGAGCAGTTCTTC. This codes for CAWSRTSALFAFDNEQFF.